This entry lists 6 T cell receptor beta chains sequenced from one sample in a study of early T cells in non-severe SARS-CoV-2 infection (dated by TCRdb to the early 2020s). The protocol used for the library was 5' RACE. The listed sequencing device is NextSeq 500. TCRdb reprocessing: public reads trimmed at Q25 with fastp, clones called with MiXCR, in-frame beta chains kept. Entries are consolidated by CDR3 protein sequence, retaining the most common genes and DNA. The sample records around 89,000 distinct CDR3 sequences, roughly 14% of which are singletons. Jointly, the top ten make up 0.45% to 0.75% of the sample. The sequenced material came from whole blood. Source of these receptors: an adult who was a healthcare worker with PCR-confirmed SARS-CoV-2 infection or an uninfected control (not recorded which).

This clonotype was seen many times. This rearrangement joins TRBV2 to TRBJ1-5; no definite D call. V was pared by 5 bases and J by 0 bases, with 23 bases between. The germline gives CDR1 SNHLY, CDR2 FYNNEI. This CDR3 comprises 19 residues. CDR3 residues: CASSISRPAAGYSNQPQHF. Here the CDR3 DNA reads TGTGCCAGCAGTATATCCCGCCCGGCCGCGGGATATAGCAATCAGCCCCAGCATTTT.

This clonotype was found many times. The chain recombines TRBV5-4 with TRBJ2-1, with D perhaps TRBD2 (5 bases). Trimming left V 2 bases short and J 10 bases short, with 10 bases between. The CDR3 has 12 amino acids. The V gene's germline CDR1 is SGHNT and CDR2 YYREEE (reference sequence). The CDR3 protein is CASSFLAGEQFF. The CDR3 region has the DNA TGTGCCAGCAGCTTCCTAGCTGGGGAGCAGTTCTTC.

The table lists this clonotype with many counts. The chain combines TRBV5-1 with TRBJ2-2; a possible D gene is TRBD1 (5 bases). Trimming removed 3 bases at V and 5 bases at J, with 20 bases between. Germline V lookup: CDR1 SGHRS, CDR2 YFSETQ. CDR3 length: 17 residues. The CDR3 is CASSWGGGRQTTGELFF. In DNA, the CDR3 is TGCGCCAGCAGCTGGGGCGGCGGTCGGCAGACTACCGGGGAGCTGTTTTTT.

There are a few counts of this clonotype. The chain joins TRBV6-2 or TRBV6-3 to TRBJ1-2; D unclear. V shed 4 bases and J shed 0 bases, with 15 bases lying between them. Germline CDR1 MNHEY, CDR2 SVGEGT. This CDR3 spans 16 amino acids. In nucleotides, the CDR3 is TGTGCCAGCAGTTTGGCTGGGAGATTATCTAACTATGGCTACACCTTC. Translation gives CASSLAGRLSNYGYTF.

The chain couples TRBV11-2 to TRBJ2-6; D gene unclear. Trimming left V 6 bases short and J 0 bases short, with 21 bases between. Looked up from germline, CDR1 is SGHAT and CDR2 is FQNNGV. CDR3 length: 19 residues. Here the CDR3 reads CASSRWSIFLTSGANVLTF. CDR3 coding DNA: TGTGCCAGCAGTAGGTGGTCAATCTTCCTCACCTCTGGGGCCAACGTCCTGACTTTC.

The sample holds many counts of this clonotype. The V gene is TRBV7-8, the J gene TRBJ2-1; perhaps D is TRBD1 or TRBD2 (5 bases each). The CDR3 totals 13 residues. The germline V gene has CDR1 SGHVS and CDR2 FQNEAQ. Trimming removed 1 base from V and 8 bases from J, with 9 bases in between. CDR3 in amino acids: CASSLVRGHEQFF. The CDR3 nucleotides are TGTGCCAGCAGCTTAGTTAGGGGACATGAGCAGTTCTTC.